The source of this T cell receptor (beta chain) is a study of cytomegalovirus exposure and HLA in healthy donors. Study-wide background: Earlier sequencing of about 179 million T cells yielded under 120 million unique TCR beta sequences. Study-wide findings and caveats: TCR beta chain V- and J-gene trimming was linked, in a later analysis, to a missense variant in DCLRE1C.

A note on this clone: The antigen is unknown.

PCR used 60 Vbeta primers and 13 Jbeta primers. Method: immunoSEQ multiplex PCR; TCRdb's copy keeps in-frame clones and lacks some. The sample has some 160,000 clones; roughly 84% are singletons. V shed 5 bases, J shed 1 base, and the junction held 4 bases outside the gene matches. The CDR3 runs to 14 residues. Germline CDR1 is MGHRA and CDR2 is YSYEKL. The genes are TRBV4-1 and TRBJ2-5, with 7 bases that match TRBD1. The TCR sequence derives from a man in his forties or fifties in good health and CMV-seropositive. The source material was PBMCs. The CDR3 region has the DNA TGCGCCAGCAGCTTCAGACAGGGCCAAGAGACCCAGTACTTC. Amino acids: CASSFRQGQETQYF.